The 19 T cell receptor beta chains reported below all come from one sample, sequenced in a study of CD8 T cells in Susac syndrome (dated by TCRdb to between 2017 and 2020). The method was the immunoSEQ multiplex PCR assay. RNA was extracted with the RNeasy kit and about 0.5 to 1 ug was reverse transcribed using random hexamers. Through fastp at Q25 and MiXCR, TCRdb rebuilt clones from the public reads, retaining in-frame beta chains. Rows merge per CDR3 protein into single entries with the most common DNA and genes. The sample data list 150,000 to 200,000 distinct CDR3 sequences, and 94% of these were observed just once. The leading ten clones occupy about 0.1% of the sample. The sequenced sample consisted of CD4+ T cells from PBMCs. These receptors were collected from a human donor with multiple sclerosis.

The chain joins TRBV7-9 to TRBJ2-7, with a weak D call TRBD2 (6 bases). CDR3 size: 14 residues. Trimming cost V 3 bases and J 3 bases, with 12 bases left between them. CDR1 and CDR2 from the germline V gene are SEHNR and FQNEAQ (reference sequence). The CDR3 DNA reads as TGTGCCAGCAGCTTGGGACTGGATGTCTACGAGCAGTACTTC. Its translation is CASSLGLDVYEQYF. The full variable domain, its missing parts supplied by reference TRBV7-9 and TRBJ2-7, is DTGVSQNPRHKITKRGQNVTFRCDPISEHNRLYWYRQTLGQGPEFLTYFQNEAQLEKSRLLSDRFSAERPKGSFSTLEIQRTEQGDSAMYLCASSLGLDVYEQYFGPGTRLTVT.

The CDR3 DNA sequence: TGTGCCAGCAGTTTATGGGACTATAGCACAGATACGCAGTATTTT. Its translation: CASSLWDYSTDTQYF. The V gene is TRBV28, the J gene TRBJ2-3; tentatively, D is TRBD2 (6 bases). The V gene lost 0 bases and the J gene lost 0 bases, with 7 bases spanning the gap. In germline, CDR1 is MDHEN, CDR2 SYDVKM. This CDR3 has 15 residues.

This clonotype appeared once. The gene calls are TRBV30 and TRBJ2-7; D may be TRBD1 or TRBD2 (5 bases each). Germline V gene data show CDR1 as GTSNPN and CDR2 as SVGIG (reference sequence). CDR3 size: 12 residues. The V end was cut by 7 bases, the J end by 5 bases, with 15 bases between. CDR3 bases: TGTGCCTCGGAGACCTCGGGGCACGAGCAGTACTTC. Protein: CASETSGHEQYF.

The chain uses TRBV28 and TRBJ2-7; D perhaps matches TRBD1 (6 bases). V was trimmed by 6 bases and J by 0 bases, leaving 15 bases between them. The V gene's germline CDR1 is MDHEN and CDR2 SYDVKM. CDR3 size: 15 residues. The chain's CDR3 is CASRTPDRSSYEQYF. The CDR3 DNA sequence: TGTGCCAGCAGGACCCCTGACAGGTCCTCCTACGAGCAGTACTTC.

This chain links TRBV15 with TRBJ2-7; perhaps TRBD1 as D (5 bases). The CDR3 has 15 amino acids. The ends were cut back, 5 bases at V and 0 bases at J, with 14 bases in the middle. The germline CDR1 and CDR2 sequences are LNHNV and YYDKDF (reference sequence). The CDR3 region is CATSQTGEGSYEQYF. The CDR3 DNA reads as TGTGCCACCAGCCAAACAGGTGAAGGCTCCTACGAGCAGTACTTC.

The rearrangement uses TRBV29-1 and TRBJ2-2; TRBD2 aligns across 10 bases. The CDR3 is 16 amino acids. Trimming took 6 bases from V and 2 from J; bases not matched to a gene: 9. Germline loops: CDR1 SQVTM, CDR2 ANQGSEA. The CDR3 coding sequence is TGCAGCGTCCGGGCTAGCGGGAGTTTTAACACCGGGGAGCTGTTTTTT. Residues: CSVRASGSFNTGELFF.

The CDR3 reads CASTRGGGPGEQYF. The CDR3 DNA is TGTGCCAGCACCCGGGGGGGAGGGCCCGGCGAGCAGTACTTC. The rearrangement links TRBV7-2 to TRBJ2-7; 8 bases map to TRBD2. There are 14 residues in the CDR3. Per germline, CDR1 SGHTA and CDR2 FQGNSA. The J segment lost 6 bases and the V segment lost 7 bases, leaving 11 bases of the junction unmatched.

The V and J genes are TRBV12-3 or TRBV12-4 and TRBJ2-5; D unresolved. Trimming stripped 6 bases from V and 4 bases from J, with 9 bases between. The CDR3 runs 12 residues. The CDR3 nucleotides read TGTGCCAGCAGCCCCTACAGAGAGACCCAGTACTTC. Translated, it gives CASSPYRETQYF.

This clonotype appeared a single time. The chain combines TRBV20-1 with TRBJ2-2; tentatively, D is TRBD1 (6 bases). The CDR3 has 15 residues. Germline V gene lookup returns CDR1 DFQATT and CDR2 SNEGSKA (reference sequence). Trimming shortened V by 6 bases and J by 4 bases, and 18 bases separated the two germline ends. This CDR3 is CSAQNRVDPTGELFF. CDR3 nucleotides: TGCAGTGCGCAGAACAGGGTAGACCCCACCGGGGAGCTGTTTTTT.

The genes are TRBV12-5 and TRBJ1-2; maybe TRBD1 (5 bases). The CDR3 has 13 residues. Trimming took off 2 bases at V and 4 bases at J, with 8 bases between the two ends. Germline CDR1 reads LGHNT; CDR2 reads FRNRAP. The CDR3 spells CASGLSGVYGYTF. The CDR3 coding sequence is TGTGCTAGTGGTTTGTCGGGGGTCTATGGCTACACCTTC.

The gene calls are TRBV11-2 and TRBJ2-7, with D possibly TRBD2 on 5 matching bases. Deletions cut 6 bases from V and 5 bases from J, with 20 bases between. CDR1 and CDR2 from the germline V gene are SGHAT and FQNNGV. The CDR3 runs to 15 residues. The CDR3 DNA is TGTGCCAGCAGGGGATTCCGGCGGCTAGCTAACGAGCAGTACTTC. Translation gives CASRGFRRLANEQYF.

The V call is TRBV11-2, the J call TRBJ2-7; D perhaps matches TRBD2 (5 bases). The CDR3 is 15 amino acids. CDR1 and CDR2 (germline): SGHAT, FQNNGV. The V gene lost 4 bases and the J gene lost 1 base, with 14 bases spanning the gap. CDR3: CASSSDLARSYEQYF. The CDR3 coding sequence is TGTGCCAGCAGCTCCGACCTAGCAAGGTCCTACGAGCAGTACTTC. Combining the CDR3 with reference TRBV11-2 and TRBJ2-7 gives the whole variable domain EAGVAQSPRYKIIEKRQSVAFWCNPISGHATLYWYQQILGQGPKLLIQFQNNGVVDDSQLPKDRFSAERLKGVDSTLKIQPAKLEDSAVYLCASSSDLARSYEQYFGPGTRLTVT.

The chain couples TRBV29-1 to TRBJ2-5; D is unclear. The CDR3 spans 12 residues. Looked up from germline, CDR1 is SQVTM and CDR2 is ANQGSEA. Trimming stripped 6 bases from V and 4 bases from J, with 12 bases between. This CDR3 reads CSVYRGGETQYF. CDR3 bases: TGCAGCGTGTACCGAGGTGGAGAGACCCAGTACTTC. The whole variable domain, remainder taken from reference TRBV29-1 and TRBJ2-5, is SAVISQKPSRDICQRGTSLTIQCQVDSQVTMMFWYRQQPGQSLTLIATANQGSEATYESGFVIDKFPISRPNLTFSTLTVSNMSPEDSSIYLCSVYRGGETQYFGPGTRLLVL.

V and J are TRBV18 and TRBJ1-1; TRBD1 is a possible D gene (6 bases). There are 13 residues in the CDR3. The V and J ends lost 3 bases and 7 bases respectively, with 12 bases between them. Germline CDR1 and CDR2: KGHSH and LQKENI. The CDR3 DNA reads TGTGCCAGCTCACCTCCTGGGACATTTGAAGCTTTCTTT. The encoded protein is CASSPPGTFEAFF.

The rearrangement uses TRBV28 and TRBJ1-3, with 9 bases that match TRBD1. Trimming at V came to 5 bases and at J to 7 bases, leaving 9 bases not matched to a gene. This CDR3 has 15 amino acids. Germline V gene data show CDR1 as MDHEN and CDR2 as SYDVKM. The CDR3 loop is CASSRPGTGRNTIYF. The CDR3 DNA reads TGTGCCAGCAGTCGTCCCGGGACAGGGAGGAACACCATATATTTT.

The chain is built from TRBV5-1 and TRBJ2-3; 9 nucleotides match TRBD2. The CDR3 spans 17 residues. Germline V CDR1 and CDR2: SGHRS, YFSETQ. Losses at the gene ends were 4 bases for V and 2 bases for J; bases not matched to a gene: 11. The CDR3: CASSLRAASGNTDTQYF. The CDR3 nucleotides are TGCGCCAGCAGCCTCCGGGCAGCTAGCGGGAACACAGATACGCAGTATTTT.

The CDR3: CASSRRGTVNTGELFF. The CDR3 region has the DNA TGTGCCAGCAGTCGTCGGGGGACAGTTAACACCGGGGAGCTGTTTTTT. The V gene is TRBV25-1, the J gene TRBJ2-2; possible D gene TRBD1, 7 bases. CDR3 size: 16 residues. Germline V gives CDR1 MGHDK, CDR2 SYGVNS. V shed 5 bases and J shed 2 bases, with 15 bases lying between them.

The chain is built from TRBV7-2 and TRBJ2-1; 10 bases are a match to TRBD2. The CDR3 consists of 15 residues. V lost 5 bases, J lost 5 bases, and 6 bases stayed unmatched. Germline V lookup: CDR1 SGHTA, CDR2 FQGNSA. The CDR3 bases are TGTGCCAGCAGCCCTCGGACTAGCGGACACAATGAGCAGTTCTTC. Translation: CASSPRTSGHNEQFF.

This chain uses TRBV6-1 with TRBJ1-5, with unresolved D. The ends were cut back, 6 bases at V and 0 bases at J, with 15 bases in the middle. The V gene's germline CDR1 is MNHNS and CDR2 SASEGT. This CDR3 is 16 amino acids long. The CDR3 bases are TGTGCCAGCAGACGTTACCCGGGGAATAGCAATCAGCCCCAGCATTTT. Its translation is CASRRYPGNSNQPQHF.